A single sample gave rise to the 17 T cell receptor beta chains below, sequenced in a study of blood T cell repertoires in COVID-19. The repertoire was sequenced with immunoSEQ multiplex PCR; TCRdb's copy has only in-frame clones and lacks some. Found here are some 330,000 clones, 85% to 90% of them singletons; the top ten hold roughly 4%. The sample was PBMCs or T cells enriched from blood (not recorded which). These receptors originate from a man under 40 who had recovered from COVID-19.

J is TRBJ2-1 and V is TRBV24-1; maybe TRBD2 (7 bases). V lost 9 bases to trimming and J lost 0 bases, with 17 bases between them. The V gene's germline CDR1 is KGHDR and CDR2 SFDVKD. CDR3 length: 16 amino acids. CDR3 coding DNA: TGTGCCACCTCGGGGGGCGGATGGAGCTCCTACAATGAGCAGTTCTTC. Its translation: CATSGGGWSSYNEQFF.

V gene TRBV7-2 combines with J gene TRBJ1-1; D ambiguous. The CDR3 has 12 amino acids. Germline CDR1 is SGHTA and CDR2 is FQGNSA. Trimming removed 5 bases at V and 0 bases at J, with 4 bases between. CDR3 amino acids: CASSSMNTEAFF. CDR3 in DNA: TGTGCCAGCAGCAGCATGAACACTGAAGCTTTCTTT.

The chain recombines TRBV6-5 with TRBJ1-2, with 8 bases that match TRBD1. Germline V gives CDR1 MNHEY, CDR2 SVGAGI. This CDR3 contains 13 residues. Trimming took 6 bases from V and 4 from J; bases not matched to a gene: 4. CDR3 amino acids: CASSGQGLYGYTF. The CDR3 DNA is TGTGCCAGCAGCGGACAGGGCCTCTATGGCTACACCTTC.

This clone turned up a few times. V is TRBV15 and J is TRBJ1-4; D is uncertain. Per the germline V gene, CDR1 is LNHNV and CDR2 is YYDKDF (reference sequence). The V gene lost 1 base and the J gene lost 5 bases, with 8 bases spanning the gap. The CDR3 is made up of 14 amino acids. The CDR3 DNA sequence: TGTGCCACCAGCAGAGTGCAGAGGAATGAAAAACTGTTTTTT. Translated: CATSRVQRNEKLFF.

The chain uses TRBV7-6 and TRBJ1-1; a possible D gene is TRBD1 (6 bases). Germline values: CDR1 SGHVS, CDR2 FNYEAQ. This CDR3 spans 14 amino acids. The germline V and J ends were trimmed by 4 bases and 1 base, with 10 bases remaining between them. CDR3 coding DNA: TGTGCCAGCAGCTCTCGGACAGCGAACACTGAAGCTTTCTTT. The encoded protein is CASSSRTANTEAFF. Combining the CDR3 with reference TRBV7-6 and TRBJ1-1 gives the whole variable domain GAGVSQSPRYKVTKRGQDVALRCDPISGHVSLYWYRQALGQGPEFLTYFNYEAQQDKSGLPNDRFSAERPEGSISTLTIQRTEQRDSAMYRCASSSRTANTEAFFGQGTRLTVV.

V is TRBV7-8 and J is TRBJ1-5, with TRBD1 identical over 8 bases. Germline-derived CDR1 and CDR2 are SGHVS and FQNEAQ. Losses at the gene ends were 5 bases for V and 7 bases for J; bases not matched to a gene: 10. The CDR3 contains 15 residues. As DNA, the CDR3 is TGTGCCAGCAGCCCTGGGGCAGGGGGCTCCCAGCCCCAGCATTTT. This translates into CASSPGAGGSQPQHF.

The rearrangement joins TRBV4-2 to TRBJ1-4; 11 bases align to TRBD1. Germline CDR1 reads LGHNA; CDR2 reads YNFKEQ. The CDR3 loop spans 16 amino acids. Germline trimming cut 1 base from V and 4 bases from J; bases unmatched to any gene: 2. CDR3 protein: CASSQGGQGDNEKLFF. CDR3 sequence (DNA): TGTGCCAGCAGCCAAGGGGGACAGGGGGATAATGAAAAACTGTTTTTT.

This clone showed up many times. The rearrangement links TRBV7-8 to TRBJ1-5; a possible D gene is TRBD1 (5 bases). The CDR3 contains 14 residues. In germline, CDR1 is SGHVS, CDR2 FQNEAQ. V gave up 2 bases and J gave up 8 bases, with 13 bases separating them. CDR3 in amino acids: CASSLRFPGEPQHF. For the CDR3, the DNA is TGTGCCAGCAGCTTAAGGTTCCCGGGGGAGCCCCAGCATTTT.

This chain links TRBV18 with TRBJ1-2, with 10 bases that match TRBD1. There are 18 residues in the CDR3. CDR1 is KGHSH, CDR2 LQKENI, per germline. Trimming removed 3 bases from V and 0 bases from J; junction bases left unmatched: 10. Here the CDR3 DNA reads TGTGCCAGCTCACCTCTTGGACAGGGGGTTGTCGCTAACTATGGCTACACCTTC. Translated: CASSPLGQGVVANYGYTF.

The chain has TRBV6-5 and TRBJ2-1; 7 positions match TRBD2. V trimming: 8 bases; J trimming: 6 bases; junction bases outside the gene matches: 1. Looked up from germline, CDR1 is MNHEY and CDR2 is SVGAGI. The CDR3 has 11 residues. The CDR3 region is CASRGVNEQFF. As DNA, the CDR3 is TGTGCCAGCCGGGGGGTCAATGAGCAGTTCTTC.

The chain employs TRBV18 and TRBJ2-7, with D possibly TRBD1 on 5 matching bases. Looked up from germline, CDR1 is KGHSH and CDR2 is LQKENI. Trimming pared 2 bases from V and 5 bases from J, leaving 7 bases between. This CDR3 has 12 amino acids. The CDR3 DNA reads TGTGCCAGCTCACCAAACAGGAACGAGCAGTACTTC. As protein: CASSPNRNEQYF. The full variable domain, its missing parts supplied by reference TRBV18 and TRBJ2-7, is NAGVMQNPRHLVRRRGQEARLRCSPMKGHSHVYWYRQLPEEGLKFMVYLQKENIIDESGMPKERFSAEFPKEGPSILRIQQVVRGDSAAYFCASSPNRNEQYFGPGTRLTVT.

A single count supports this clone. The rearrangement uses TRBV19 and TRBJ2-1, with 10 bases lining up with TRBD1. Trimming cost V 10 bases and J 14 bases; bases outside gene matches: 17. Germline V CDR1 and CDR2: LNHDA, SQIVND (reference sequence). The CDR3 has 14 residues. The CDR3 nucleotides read TGTGCCACCTCCTTAAGACAGGGGGCGCAGAGCGAGTTCTTC. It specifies CATSLRQGAQSEFF.

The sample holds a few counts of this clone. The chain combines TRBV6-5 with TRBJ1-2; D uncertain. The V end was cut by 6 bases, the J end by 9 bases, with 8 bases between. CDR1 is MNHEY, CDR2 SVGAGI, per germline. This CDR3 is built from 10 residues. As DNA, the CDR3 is TGTGCCAGCAGACTATGGAGCTACACCTTC. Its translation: CASRLWSYTF.

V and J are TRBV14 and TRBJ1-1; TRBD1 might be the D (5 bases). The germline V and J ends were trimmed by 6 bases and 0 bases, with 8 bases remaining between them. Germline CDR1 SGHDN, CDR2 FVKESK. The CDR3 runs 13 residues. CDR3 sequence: CASSQQVNTEAFF. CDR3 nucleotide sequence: TGTGCCAGCAGTCAACAGGTGAACACTGAAGCTTTCTTT.

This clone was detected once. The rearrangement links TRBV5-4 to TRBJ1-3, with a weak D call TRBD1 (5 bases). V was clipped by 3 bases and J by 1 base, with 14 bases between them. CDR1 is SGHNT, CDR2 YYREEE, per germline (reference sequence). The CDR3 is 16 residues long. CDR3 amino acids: CASSSGGGNSGNTIYF. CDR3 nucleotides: TGTGCCAGCAGCTCCGGGGGAGGTAATTCTGGAAACACCATATATTTT.

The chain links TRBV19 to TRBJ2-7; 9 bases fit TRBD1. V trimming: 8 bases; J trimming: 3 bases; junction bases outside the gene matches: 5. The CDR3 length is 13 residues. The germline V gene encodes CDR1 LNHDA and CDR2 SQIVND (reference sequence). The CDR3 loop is CASGDRVGYEQYF. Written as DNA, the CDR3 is TGTGCCAGTGGGGACAGGGTTGGCTACGAGCAGTACTTC.

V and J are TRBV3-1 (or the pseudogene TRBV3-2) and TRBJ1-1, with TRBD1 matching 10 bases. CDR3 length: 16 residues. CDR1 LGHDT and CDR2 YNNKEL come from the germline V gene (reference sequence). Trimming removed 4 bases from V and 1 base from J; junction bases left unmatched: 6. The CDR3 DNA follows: TGTGCCAGCAGCCTTTGGACAGGGGGTACGAACACTGAAGCTTTCTTT. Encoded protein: CASSLWTGGTNTEAFF.